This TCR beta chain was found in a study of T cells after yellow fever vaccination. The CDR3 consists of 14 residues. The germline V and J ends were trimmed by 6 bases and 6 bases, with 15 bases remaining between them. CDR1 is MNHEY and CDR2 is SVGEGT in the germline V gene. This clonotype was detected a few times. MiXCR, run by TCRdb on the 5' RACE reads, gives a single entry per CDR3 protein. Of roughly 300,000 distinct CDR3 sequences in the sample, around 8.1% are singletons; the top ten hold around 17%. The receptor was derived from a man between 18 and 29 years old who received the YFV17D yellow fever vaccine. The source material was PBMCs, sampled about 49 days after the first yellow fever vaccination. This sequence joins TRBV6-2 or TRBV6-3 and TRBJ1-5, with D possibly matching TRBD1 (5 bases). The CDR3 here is CASRKGQGGQPQHF. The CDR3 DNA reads TGTGCCAGCAGAAAGGGGCAGGGAGGTCAGCCCCAGCATTTT.